A selection of T cell receptor beta chains follows, all from one sample in a study of shared clonotypes between healthy human individuals. Profiled with immunoSEQ multiplex PCR; TCRdb holds only in-frame clones, not every one. This sample has some 2,000,000 clones, with approximately 94% found just once. The sequencing input was naive CD4+ T cells sorted from blood. These TCRs come from a man between 18 and 29 years old in good health. Both conserved end residues are part of each CDR3. D genes are given only for firm matches.

D gene,V gene,J gene,CDR3 DNA,CDR3 protein
.,TRBV4-3,TRBJ1-6,TGCGCCAGCAGCCAAGGGGCAGATGTACGTTCACCCCTCCACTTT,CASSQGADVRSPLHF
.,TRBV4-1,TRBJ2-3,TGCGCCAGCAGCCAGGCGGGGCACAGCACAGATACGCAGTATTTT,CASSQAGHSTDTQYF
TRBD2,TRBV29-1,TRBJ2-7,TGCAGCGTGGAGGAAGCGGGACTTTACTACGAGCAGTACTTC,CSVEEAGLYYEQYF
TRBD2,TRBV5-4,TRBJ2-1,TGTGCCAGCAGCCAGACTAGCGGGAGTAACAATGAGCAGTTCTTC,CASSQTSGSNNEQFF
TRBD1,TRBV4-1,TRBJ2-3,TGCGCCAGCAGCCAATGGACAGGTAGCACAGATACGCAGTATTTT,CASSQWTGSTDTQYF
.,TRBV5-1,TRBJ1-6,TGCGCCAGCAGCTTGGGAGGGATCCCACCCGTTTCACCCCTCCACTTT,CASSLGGIPPVSPLHF
TRBD1,TRBV10-3,TRBJ1-5,TGTGCCATCAGTCAGGGGGCTGGAAGCAATCAGCCCCAGCATTTT,CAISQGAGSNQPQHF
TRBD1,TRBV6-6,TRBJ1-1,TGTGCCAGCAGTGAGACAGGGGCCGGTTTGGAAGCTTTCTTT,CASSETGAGLEAFF
.,TRBV18,TRBJ1-1,TGTGCCAGCTCTTTCGTGAACACTGAAGCTTTCTTT,CASSFVNTEAFF
TRBD1,TRBV4-3,TRBJ2-2,TGCGCCAGCAGCCGAGGGGGCGCGAGCACCGGGGAGCTGTTTTTT,CASSRGGASTGELFF